This T cell receptor (beta chain) derives from a study of neurological immune-mediated disorders. By 5'RACE with 10-nucleotide random UMIs, the cDNA was made. TCRdb fed the 5' RACE reads into MiXCR, producing one record per CDR3 protein. The data hold 15,000 to 20,000 distinct CDR3 sequences, with 7.5% observed a single time. The cell input for sorted libraries was some 990,000, and those cells were CD4+ or CD8+ T cells. Study-level points and caveats: The greatest TCR clonal expansion occurred in HTLV-1-associated myelopathy and the least in multiple sclerosis, which fell below healthy controls. None of the CDR3 amino acid sequences found in expanded clones was shared across subjects. This suggests that the TCR-beta repertoires were private in all groups.

CDR3 size: 12 residues. V lost 7 bases and J 2 bases, leaving 6 bases between the germline ends. This clonotype was observed at least ten times. Its antigen is not known. This clonotype was obtained from a woman between 25 and 40 years old with HTLV-1-associated myelopathy (HAM/TSP). The J gene is TRBJ1-5, the V gene TRBV12-3 or TRBV12-4, with D unresolved. Sequenced sample: CD8+ T cells from blood. Written as DNA, the CDR3 is TGTGCCAGCACCGCGGGCAATCAGCCCCAGCATTTT. Its translation is CASTAGNQPQHF.